A selection of T cell receptor beta chains follows, all from one sample in a study of blood T cell repertoires in COVID-19. This table comes from immunoSEQ multiplex PCR, and its TCRdb copy is limited to in-frame clones, with some not included. The table records 150,000 to 200,000 clones, around four fifths of them present only once. What was sequenced was peripheral blood. The receptors come from a woman in her 30s with acute or convalescent COVID-19. Each CDR3 is given with its conserved first and last residue. The D gene is left open where the match is weak. Rows may omit the clone size; those that give it use once, few, many or a size class.

CDR3 protein,CDR3 DNA,V gene,J gene,D gene,clone size
CASSQRETRTNEKLFF,TGTGCCAGCAGCCAACGGGAGACGAGAACTAATGAAAAACTGTTTTTT,TRBV3-1/TRBV3-2,TRBJ1-4,.,.
CASRPRGTGGSNSPLHF,TGTGCCAGCAGACCCAGAGGGACAGGGGGCTCGAATTCACCCCTCCACTTT,TRBV27,TRBJ1-6,TRBD1,.
CASSQAGGSGDTQYF,TGTGCCAGCAGCCAAGCAGGGGGCTCGGGAGATACGCAGTATTTT,TRBV3-1/TRBV3-2,TRBJ2-3,TRBD1,.
CSVEDGSSYNEQFF,TGCAGCGTTGAAGACGGTAGCTCCTACAATGAGCAGTTCTTC,TRBV29-1,TRBJ2-1,.,.
CASGLLTGIEQYF,TGTGCCAGTGGACTTCTAACGGGGATCGAGCAGTACTTC,TRBV27,TRBJ2-7,.,.
CASSLLTSAETQYF,TGTGCCAGCAGCCTTCTGACTAGCGCGGAGACCCAGTACTTC,TRBV3-1/TRBV3-2,TRBJ2-5,TRBD2,.
CSARGSPDTQYF,TGCAGTGCTCGTGGTAGCCCAGATACGCAGTATTTT,TRBV20-1,TRBJ2-3,.,.
CASSFLNAGRGYTF,TGTGCCAGCAGTTTCCTTAACGCAGGTCGTGGCTACACCTTC,TRBV27,TRBJ1-2,.,few
CASSTSARSSYNEQFF,TGTGCCAGCAGCACATCCGCTAGGAGCTCCTACAATGAGCAGTTCTTC,TRBV9,TRBJ2-1,.,.
CAWSDRGLGEKLFF,TGTGCCTGGAGCGACAGGGGGCTAGGTGAAAAACTGTTTTTT,TRBV30,TRBJ1-4,TRBD1,.
CASSSARVIYGYTF,TGTGCCAGCAGCTCCGCCAGGGTTATCTATGGCTACACCTTC,TRBV7-2,TRBJ1-2,.,.
CASSNGSFGNTIYF,TGCGCCAGCAGCAACGGGAGTTTTGGAAACACCATATATTTT,TRBV5-1,TRBJ1-3,.,.
CASSSPSDRVLNTGELFF,TGTGCCAGCAGCTCCCCATCCGACAGGGTACTGAACACCGGGGAGCTGTTTTTT,TRBV9,TRBJ2-2,TRBD1,.
CASSPPEAAGEQFF,TGTGCCAGCAGCCCCCCCGAGGCCGCGGGAGAGCAGTTCTTC,TRBV5-4,TRBJ2-1,.,.
CASSLRVGAGLFTTRRDQETQYF,TGTGCCAGCAGTTTAAGGGTTGGGGCGGGATTATTTACGACCCGGCGCGACCAAGAGACCCAGTACTTC,TRBV28,TRBJ2-5,.,.
CASSPVGGEETQYF,TGTGCCAGTAGTCCCGTGGGGGGGGAAGAGACCCAGTACTTC,TRBV19,TRBJ2-5,TRBD2,.
CASSWTVHGYTF,TGTGCCAGCAGTTGGACAGTTCATGGCTACACCTTC,TRBV6-5,TRBJ1-2,.,.
CASSIGTFRDEYF,TGTGCCAGCAGTATCGGGACATTCAGGGATGAGTATTTT,TRBV28,TRBJ2-3,.,.
CASSQVSATASGNTIYF,TGCGCCAGCAGCCAAGTCAGCGCTACCGCCTCTGGAAACACCATATATTTT,TRBV4-3,TRBJ1-3,.,.
CASSLEAGGSYEQYF,TGTGCCAGCAGCTTAGAGGCAGGGGGTTCCTACGAGCAGTACTTC,TRBV7-6,TRBJ2-7,TRBD1,once
CASSQDGIQYF,TGTGCCAGCAGCCAAGACGGCATTCAGTACTTC,TRBV3-1/TRBV3-2,TRBJ2-4,.,.
CASSYSSRGVGELFF,TGTGCCAGCAGTTACAGTTCGCGGGGGGTCGGGGAGCTGTTTTTT,TRBV6-2/TRBV6-3,TRBJ2-2,TRBD2,.
CASRDHRGRADTQYF,TGCGCCAGCAGGGATCACAGGGGGAGGGCAGATACGCAGTATTTT,TRBV10-1,TRBJ2-3,.,.
CARSRYSGGAVDEQFF,TGTGCCAGAAGCAGATATAGCGGGGGGGCTGTCGATGAGCAGTTCTTC,TRBV5-3,TRBJ2-1,TRBD2,.
CASSLRGMNTEAFF,TGTGCCAGCAGCTTGCGGGGAATGAACACTGAAGCTTTCTTT,TRBV5-4,TRBJ1-1,.,.
CSVELYNEQFF,TGCAGCGTTGAACTCTACAATGAGCAGTTCTTC,TRBV29-1,TRBJ2-1,.,.
CASSGIADRGNQPQHF,TGTGCCAGTAGTGGCATTGCCGACAGGGGCAATCAGCCCCAGCATTTT,TRBV19,TRBJ1-5,TRBD1,.
CASSLRAGELFF,TGTGCCAGCAGCTTACGCGCCGGGGAGCTGTTTTTT,TRBV7-2,TRBJ2-2,.,.
CASSVLVGGQGGEQYF,TGTGCCAGTAGTGTTCTCGTCGGGGGGCAAGGTGGCGAGCAGTACTTC,TRBV19,TRBJ2-7,.,.
CSVSVIQTGYNYGYTF,TGCAGCGTGTCAGTGATCCAGACAGGGTACAACTATGGCTACACCTTC,TRBV29-1,TRBJ1-2,TRBD1,few
CASSSGQGPSSDYEQYF,TGCGCCAGCAGCTCGGGACAGGGCCCCTCCTCCGACTACGAGCAGTACTTC,TRBV5-1,TRBJ2-7,TRBD1,.
CASRGGTSGRGFMFF,TGTGCCAGCAGGGGTGGGACTAGCGGGAGAGGTTTTATGTTCTTC,TRBV27,TRBJ2-1,TRBD2,.
CSVEKGTNYGYTF,TGCAGCGTTGAAAAGGGGACTAACTATGGCTACACCTTC,TRBV29-1,TRBJ1-2,.,.
CASSLKGVSGNTIYF,TGTGCCAGCAGCTTAAAGGGAGTCTCTGGAAACACCATATATTTT,TRBV7-9,TRBJ1-3,.,.
CARYPGGYGYTF,TGTGCCCGCTATCCAGGGGGCTATGGCTACACCTTC,TRBV19,TRBJ1-2,TRBD1,.
CASSKGLLAYEQYF,TGTGCCAGCAGCAAAGGATTATTAGCCTACGAGCAGTACTTC,TRBV21-1,TRBJ2-7,.,.
CASSQSLIGGLAKNEQFF,TGCGCCAGCAGCCAAAGCCTTATAGGGGGACTAGCGAAAAATGAGCAGTTCTTC,TRBV4-3,TRBJ2-1,TRBD2,.
CASSAQGTREQYF,TGTGCCAGCAGTGCACAGGGGACGAGGGAGCAGTACTTC,TRBV25-1,TRBJ2-7,TRBD1,.
CASSLGAGWGTEAFF,TGTGCCAGCAGCTTGGGGGCGGGATGGGGCACTGAAGCTTTCTTT,TRBV5-8,TRBJ1-1,.,.
CASSTNTGPVQYF,TGTGCCAGCAGCACCAATACAGGGCCGGTTCAGTACTTC,TRBV7-9,TRBJ2-4,.,.